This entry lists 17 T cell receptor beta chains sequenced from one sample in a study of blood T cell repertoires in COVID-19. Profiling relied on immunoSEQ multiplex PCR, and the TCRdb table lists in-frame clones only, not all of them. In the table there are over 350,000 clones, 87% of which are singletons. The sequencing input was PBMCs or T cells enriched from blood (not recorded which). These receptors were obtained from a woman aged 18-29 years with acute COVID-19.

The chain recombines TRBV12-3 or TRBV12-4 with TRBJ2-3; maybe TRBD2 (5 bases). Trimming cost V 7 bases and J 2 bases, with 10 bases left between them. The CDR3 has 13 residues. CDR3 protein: CASTPGNTDTQYF. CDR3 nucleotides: TGTGCCAGCACCCCCGGGAACACAGATACGCAGTATTTT.

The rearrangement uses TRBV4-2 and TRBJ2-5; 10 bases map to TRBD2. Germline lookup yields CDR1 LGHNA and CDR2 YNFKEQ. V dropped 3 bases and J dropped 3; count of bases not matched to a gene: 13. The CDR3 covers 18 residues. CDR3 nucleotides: TGTGCCAGCAGCCACTTAGCGGGGGGCCCAGTGGCGGAAGAGACCCAGTACTTC. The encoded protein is CASSHLAGGPVAEETQYF.

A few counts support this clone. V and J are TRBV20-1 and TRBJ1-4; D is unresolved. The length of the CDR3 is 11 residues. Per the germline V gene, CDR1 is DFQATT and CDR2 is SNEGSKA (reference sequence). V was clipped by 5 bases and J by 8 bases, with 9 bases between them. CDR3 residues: CSARLGEKLFF. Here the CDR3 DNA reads TGCAGTGCTCGGCTCGGGGAAAAACTGTTTTTT.

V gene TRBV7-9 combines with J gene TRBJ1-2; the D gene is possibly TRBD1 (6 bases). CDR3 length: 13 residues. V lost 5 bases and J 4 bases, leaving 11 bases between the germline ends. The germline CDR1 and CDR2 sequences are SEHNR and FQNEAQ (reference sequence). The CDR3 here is CASSQQGSYGYTF. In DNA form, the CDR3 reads TGTGCCAGCAGCCAACAGGGTAGCTATGGCTACACCTTC. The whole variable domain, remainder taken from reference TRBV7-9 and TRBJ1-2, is DTGVSQNPRHKITKRGQNVTFRCDPISEHNRLYWYRQTLGQGPEFLTYFQNEAQLEKSRLLSDRFSAERPKGSFSTLEIQRTEQGDSAMYLCASSQQGSYGYTFGSGTRLTVV.

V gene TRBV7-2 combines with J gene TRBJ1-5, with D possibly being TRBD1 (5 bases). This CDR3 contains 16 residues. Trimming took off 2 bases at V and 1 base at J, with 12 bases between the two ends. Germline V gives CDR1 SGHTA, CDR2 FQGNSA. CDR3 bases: TGTGCCAGCAGCTTAAATGCAGGGTTGAGCAATCAGCCCCAGCATTTT. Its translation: CASSLNAGLSNQPQHF. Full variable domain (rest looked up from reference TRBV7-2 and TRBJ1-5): GAGVSQSPSNKVTEKGKDVELRCDPISGHTALYWYRQSLGQGLEFLIYFQGNSAPDKSGLPSDRFSAERTGGSVSTLTIQRTQQEDSAVYLCASSLNAGLSNQPQHFGDGTRLSIL.

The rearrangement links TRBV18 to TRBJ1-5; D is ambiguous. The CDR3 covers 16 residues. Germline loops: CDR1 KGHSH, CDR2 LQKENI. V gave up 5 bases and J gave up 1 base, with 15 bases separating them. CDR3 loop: CASSVGIGRSNQPQHF. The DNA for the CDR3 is TGTGCCAGCTCAGTCGGGATTGGCAGGAGCAATCAGCCCCAGCATTTT.

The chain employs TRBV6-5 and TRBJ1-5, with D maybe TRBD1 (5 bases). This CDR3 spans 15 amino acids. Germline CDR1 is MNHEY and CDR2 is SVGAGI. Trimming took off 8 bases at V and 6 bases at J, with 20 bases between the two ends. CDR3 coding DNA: TGTGCCAGCTCAAGGGGAGGTTTTTTACTTCAGCCCCAGCATTTT. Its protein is CASSRGGFLLQPQHF.

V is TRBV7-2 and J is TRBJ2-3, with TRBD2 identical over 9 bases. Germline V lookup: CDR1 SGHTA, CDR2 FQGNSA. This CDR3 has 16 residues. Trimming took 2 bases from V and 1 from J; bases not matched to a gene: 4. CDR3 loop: CASSLQRTSGTDTQYF. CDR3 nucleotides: TGTGCCAGCAGCTTACAGAGGACTAGCGGCACAGATACGCAGTATTTT. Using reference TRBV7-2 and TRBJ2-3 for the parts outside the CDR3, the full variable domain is GAGVSQSPSNKVTEKGKDVELRCDPISGHTALYWYRQSLGQGLEFLIYFQGNSAPDKSGLPSDRFSAERTGGSVSTLTIQRTQQEDSAVYLCASSLQRTSGTDTQYFGPGTRLTVL.

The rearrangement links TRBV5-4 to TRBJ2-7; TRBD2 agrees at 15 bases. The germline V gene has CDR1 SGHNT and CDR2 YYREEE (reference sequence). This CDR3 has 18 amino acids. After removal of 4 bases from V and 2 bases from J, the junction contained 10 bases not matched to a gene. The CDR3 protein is CASSRTSGRARSTYEQYF. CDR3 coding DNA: TGTGCCAGCAGCCGGACTAGCGGGAGGGCACGATCAACCTACGAGCAGTACTTC.

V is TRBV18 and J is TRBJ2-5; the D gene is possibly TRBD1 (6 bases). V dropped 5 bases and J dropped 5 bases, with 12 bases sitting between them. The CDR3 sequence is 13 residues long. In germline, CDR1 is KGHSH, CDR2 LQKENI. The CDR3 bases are TGTGCCAGCTCATTGGACAGATCGGAGACCCAGTACTTC. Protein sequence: CASSLDRSETQYF.

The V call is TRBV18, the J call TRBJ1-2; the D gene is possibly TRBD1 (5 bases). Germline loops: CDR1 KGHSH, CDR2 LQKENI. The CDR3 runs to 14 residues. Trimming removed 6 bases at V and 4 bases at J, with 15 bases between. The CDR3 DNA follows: TGTGCCAGCTCGCCTACCAGGGACTCCTATGGCTACACCTTC. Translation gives CASSPTRDSYGYTF.

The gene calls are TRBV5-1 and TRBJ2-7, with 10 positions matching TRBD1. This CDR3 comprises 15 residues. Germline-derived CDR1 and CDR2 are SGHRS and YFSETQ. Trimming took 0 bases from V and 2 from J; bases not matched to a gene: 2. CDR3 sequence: CASSLGGQGTYEQYF. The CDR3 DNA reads TGCGCCAGCAGCTTGGGGGGACAGGGGACCTACGAGCAGTACTTC.

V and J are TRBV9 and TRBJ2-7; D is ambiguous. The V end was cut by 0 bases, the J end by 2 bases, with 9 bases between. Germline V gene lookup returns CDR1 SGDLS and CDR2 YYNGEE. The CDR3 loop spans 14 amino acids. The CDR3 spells CASSVALSPYEQYF. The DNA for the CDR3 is TGTGCCAGCAGCGTAGCGTTGTCCCCCTACGAGCAGTACTTC.

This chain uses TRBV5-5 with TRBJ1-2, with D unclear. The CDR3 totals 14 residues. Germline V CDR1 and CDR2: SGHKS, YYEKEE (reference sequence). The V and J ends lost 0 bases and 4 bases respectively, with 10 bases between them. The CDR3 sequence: CASSLADDTYGYTF. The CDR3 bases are TGTGCCAGCAGCTTGGCCGATGACACCTATGGCTACACCTTC.

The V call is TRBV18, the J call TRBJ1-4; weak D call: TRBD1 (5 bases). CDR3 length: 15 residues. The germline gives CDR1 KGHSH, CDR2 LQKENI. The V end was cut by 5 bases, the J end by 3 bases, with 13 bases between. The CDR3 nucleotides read TGTGCCAGCTCAGCAGGGAAAGGATCTAATGAAAAACTGTTTTTT. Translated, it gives CASSAGKGSNEKLFF. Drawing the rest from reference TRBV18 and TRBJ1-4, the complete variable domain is NAGVMQNPRHLVRRRGQEARLRCSPMKGHSHVYWYRQLPEEGLKFMVYLQKENIIDESGMPKERFSAEFPKEGPSILRIQQVVRGDSAAYFCASSAGKGSNEKLFFGSGTQLSVL.

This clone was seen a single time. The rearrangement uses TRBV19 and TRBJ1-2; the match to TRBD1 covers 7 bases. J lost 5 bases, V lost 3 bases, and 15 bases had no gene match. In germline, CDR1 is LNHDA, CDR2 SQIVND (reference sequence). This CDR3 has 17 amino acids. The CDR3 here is CASSIVSVGGGVYGYTF. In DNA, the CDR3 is TGTGCCAGTAGTATCGTAAGTGTTGGAGGGGGCGTTTATGGCTACACCTTC.

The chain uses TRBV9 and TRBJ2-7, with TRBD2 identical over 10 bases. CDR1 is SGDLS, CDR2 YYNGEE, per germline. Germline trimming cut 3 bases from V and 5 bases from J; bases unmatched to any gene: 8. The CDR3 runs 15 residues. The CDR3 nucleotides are TGTGCCAGCAGCGAAAGCGGGGGGGCCATCAACGAGCAGTACTTC. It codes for CASSESGGAINEQYF. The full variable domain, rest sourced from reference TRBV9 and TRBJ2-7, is DSGVTQTPKHLITATGQRVTLRCSPRSGDLSVYWYQQSLDQGLQFLIQYYNGEERAKGNILERFSAQQFPDLHSELNLSSLELGDSALYFCASSESGGAINEQYFGPGTRLTVT.